A selection of T cell receptor beta chains follows, all from one sample in a study of OX40 agonist ivuxolimab in advanced cancers. Clones were sequenced by immunoSEQ multiplex PCR, and TCRdb holds only the in-frame ones, with some missing. The data contain 55,000 to 80,000 clones, about nine tenths of them singletons. Specimen: CD4+ or CD8+ T cells sorted from blood, collected in a trial of the OX40 agonist ivuxolimab. These TCRs come from an adult with an advanced solid tumor such as melanoma, head and neck, liver or kidney cancer. Both conserved end residues are part of each CDR3. The D gene is left open where the match is weak. Where a row states a size, it is once, few, many or the class of an expanded clone; other rows omit it.

V: TRBV18; J: TRBJ2-7; D: TRBD1; size: NA; DNA: TGTGCCAGCTCACGAGGACAGGGGCCCAACGAGCAGTACTTC; CDR3: CASSRGQGPNEQYF
V: TRBV14; J: TRBJ2-5; D: TRBD1; size: NA; DNA: TGTGCCAGCAGCCAGACGACAGGGCTTCGGCAAGAGACCCAGTACTTC; CDR3: CASSQTTGLRQETQYF
V: TRBV7-3; J: TRBJ2-3; D: NA; size: NA; DNA: TGTGCCAGCAGCCGAGGATCGGATACGCAGTATTTT; CDR3: CASSRGSDTQYF
V: TRBV23-1; J: TRBJ1-2; D: NA; size: NA; DNA: TGCGCCAGCAGTTTAGAGTCGAGGACTAACTATGGCTACACCTTC; CDR3: CASSLESRTNYGYTF
V: TRBV28; J: TRBJ1-2; D: TRBD1; size: NA; DNA: TGTGCCACTCCCCAGGACAGGGGGCGATCTGGCTACACCTTC; CDR3: CATPQDRGRSGYTF
V: TRBV18; J: TRBJ1-5; D: TRBD1; size: NA; DNA: TGTGCCAGCTCACCAGGACAGGGCAATCAGCCCCAGCATTTT; CDR3: CASSPGQGNQPQHF
V: TRBV10-1; J: TRBJ2-3; D: NA; size: NA; DNA: TGCGCCAGCTCCGGGACTCACGGGGATACGCAGTATTTT; CDR3: CASSGTHGDTQYF
V: TRBV6-1; J: TRBJ2-7; D: TRBD2; size: NA; DNA: TGTGCCAGGACTAGCGGGAAGCTTGGTGAGCAGTACTTC; CDR3: CARTSGKLGEQYF
V: TRBV29-1; J: TRBJ1-1; D: NA; size: NA; DNA: TGCAGCGCCCTAAGGGGGGCGAGGAACACTGAAGCTTTCTTT; CDR3: CSALRGARNTEAFF
V: TRBV5-6; J: TRBJ2-2; D: TRBD2; size: once; DNA: TGTGCCAGCAGCTCGGAGTCGGGGGGAGCCGGGGAGCTGTTTTTT; CDR3: CASSSESGGAGELFF
V: TRBV11-2; J: TRBJ2-1; D: TRBD2; size: NA; DNA: TGTGCCAGCAGCTTAGACCCAACTAGCGGAAAAAATCGGTACAATGAGCAGTTCTTC; CDR3: CASSLDPTSGKNRYNEQFF
V: TRBV18; J: TRBJ2-3; D: TRBD2; size: NA; DNA: TGTGCCAGCTCACCGGAACTAGCGGGAGCAGCCACAGATACGCAGTATTTT; CDR3: CASSPELAGAATDTQYF
V: TRBV4-3; J: TRBJ1-3; D: NA; size: NA; DNA: TGCGCCAGCAGCCAAGAGGCACAGTACTCTGGAAACACCATATATTTT; CDR3: CASSQEAQYSGNTIYF
V: TRBV30; J: TRBJ1-5; D: NA; size: NA; DNA: TGTGCCTGGAGTAAACCTGGAGGTTACAATCAGCCCCAGCATTTT; CDR3: CAWSKPGGYNQPQHF
V: TRBV5-4; J: TRBJ2-7; D: TRBD2; size: NA; DNA: TGTGCCAGCAGCTTGGAGGCTAGCGGAGAGCAGTACTTC; CDR3: CASSLEASGEQYF
V: TRBV5-3; J: TRBJ1-5; D: TRBD1; size: NA; DNA: TGTGCCAGAAGCGGAACGGACAGGGGGAATCAGCCCCAGCATTTT; CDR3: CARSGTDRGNQPQHF
V: TRBV11-2; J: TRBJ2-5; D: TRBD2; size: NA; DNA: TGTGCCAGCAGCGGGGGACTAGCGGGAGTCGAGACCCAGTACTTC; CDR3: CASSGGLAGVETQYF
V: TRBV9; J: TRBJ2-7; D: TRBD1; size: few; DNA: TGTGCCAGCAGTAGGACAGGGGAACCCTCCTACGAGCAGTACTTC; CDR3: CASSRTGEPSYEQYF
V: TRBV5-8; J: TRBJ1-5; D: NA; size: NA; DNA: TGTGCCAGCAGCTTCGGGAGCAATCAGCCCCAGCATTTT; CDR3: CASSFGSNQPQHF
V: TRBV5-1; J: TRBJ2-5; D: NA; size: NA; DNA: TGCGCCAGCAGCCCACCAGGGGAGACCCAGTACTTC; CDR3: CASSPPGETQYF
V: TRBV2; J: TRBJ1-1; D: NA; size: NA; DNA: TGTGCCAGCGGGGGGACGATGAACACTGAAGCTTTCTTT; CDR3: CASGGTMNTEAFF
V: TRBV7-7; J: TRBJ2-5; D: NA; size: few; DNA: TGTGCTAGCACCTTATCCACAGGGACCTCAGAGACCCAGTACTTC; CDR3: CASTLSTGTSETQYF
V: TRBV7-8; J: TRBJ2-7; D: NA; size: once; DNA: TGTGCCAGCAGCGGTCTCCGGACAGCCTCCTACGAGCAGTACTTC; CDR3: CASSGLRTASYEQYF
V: TRBV18; J: TRBJ1-3; D: NA; size: NA; DNA: TGTGCCAGCTCCGCCCAGGAAGGAAACACCATATATTTT; CDR3: CASSAQEGNTIYF
V: TRBV6-1; J: TRBJ1-5; D: NA; size: NA; DNA: TGTGCCAGCACGTGGGACGGCAATCAGCCCCAGCATTTT; CDR3: CASTWDGNQPQHF
V: TRBV10-1; J: TRBJ1-4; D: TRBD1; size: once; DNA: TGCGCCAGCAGTAGCTCCGGGACAGGGAATGAAAAACTGTTTTTT; CDR3: CASSSSGTGNEKLFF
V: TRBV18; J: TRBJ1-1; D: NA; size: NA; DNA: TGTGCCAGCTCACCACGGCAGTACACTGAAGCTTTCTTT; CDR3: CASSPRQYTEAFF
V: TRBV9; J: TRBJ1-6; D: NA; size: NA; DNA: TGTGCCAGCAGCGCACGGACGGTTTCACCCCTCCACTTT; CDR3: CASSARTVSPLHF
V: TRBV6-5; J: TRBJ1-3; D: TRBD1; size: NA; DNA: TGTGCCAGCAGACCCAGGGGGGGCTCTGGAAACACCATATATTTT; CDR3: CASRPRGGSGNTIYF
V: TRBV4-1; J: TRBJ1-4; D: TRBD1; size: NA; DNA: TGCGCCAGCAGCCAGACAGGGGGGGATGAAAAACTGTTTTTT; CDR3: CASSQTGGDEKLFF
V: TRBV5-1; J: TRBJ1-1; D: NA; size: NA; DNA: TGCGCCAGCAGCTCGGCCATGAACACTGAAGCTTTCTTT; CDR3: CASSSAMNTEAFF
V: TRBV2; J: TRBJ2-7; D: NA; size: NA; DNA: TGTGCCAGCCTGGCAGGCGAGAAGAAGTACTTC; CDR3: CASLAGEKKYF
V: TRBV4-1; J: TRBJ2-5; D: TRBD1; size: NA; DNA: TGCGCCAGCAGCCAACGCGACAGGGGGGAGCAGTACTTC; CDR3: CASSQRDRGEQYF
V: TRBV10-3; J: TRBJ1-2; D: NA; size: NA; DNA: TGTGCCATCAGCAAGACAGTGGACTATGGCTACACCTTC; CDR3: CAISKTVDYGYTF
V: TRBV20-1; J: TRBJ1-1; D: NA; size: NA; DNA: TGCAGTGGCGGGGGGCTCACTGAAGCTTTCTTT; CDR3: CSGGGLTEAFF
V: TRBV2; J: TRBJ2-7; D: NA; size: NA; DNA: TGTGCCAGCATACAGACCTACGAGCAGTACTTC; CDR3: CASIQTYEQYF
V: TRBV18; J: TRBJ2-3; D: TRBD1; size: NA; DNA: TGTGCCAGCTCACGACCGGGACAGGAGACAGATACGCAGTATTTT; CDR3: CASSRPGQETDTQYF
V: TRBV4-1; J: TRBJ2-1; D: NA; size: NA; DNA: TGCGCCAGCAGCCAAGACCTAGTAGAACAGTTCTTC; CDR3: CASSQDLVEQFF
V: TRBV28; J: TRBJ1-2; D: NA; size: NA; DNA: TGTGCCAGCAGTTTATCAGGTCCCAACTATGGCTACACCTTC; CDR3: CASSLSGPNYGYTF
V: TRBV7-3; J: TRBJ2-2; D: TRBD1; size: few; DNA: TGTGCCAGCAGTTACCCAGGGGGCCCCGAAACCGGGGAGCTGTTTTTT; CDR3: CASSYPGGPETGELFF
V: TRBV30; J: TRBJ2-3; D: NA; size: NA; DNA: TGTGCCTGGAAACTCTATGAAGATACGCAGTATTTT; CDR3: CAWKLYEDTQYF
V: TRBV27; J: TRBJ1-3; D: TRBD1; size: once; DNA: TGTGCCAGCCAGGGGGGACTCTCTGGAAACACCATATATTTT; CDR3: CASQGGLSGNTIYF
V: TRBV6-6; J: TRBJ2-1; D: TRBD2; size: NA; DNA: TGTGCCAGCAGTTATCGGCGTGCGGGGGGAGGTGAGCAGTTCTTC; CDR3: CASSYRRAGGGEQFF
V: TRBV28; J: TRBJ2-7; D: TRBD1; size: NA; DNA: TGTGCCAGCAGTTTGGGGGGACAGGGGTACAGCGAGCAGTACTTC; CDR3: CASSLGGQGYSEQYF
V: TRBV7-3; J: TRBJ2-1; D: TRBD2; size: NA; DNA: TGTGCCAGCAGCCCAGCTAGCGGCTCCTACAATGAGCAGTTCTTC; CDR3: CASSPASGSYNEQFF